These 23 T cell receptor beta chains were all obtained from the same sample, sequenced in a study of cytomegalovirus exposure and HLA in healthy donors. PCR amplification relied on 60 Vbeta primers (plus 13 Jbeta primers). Libraries were prepared by immunoSEQ multiplex PCR; TCRdb keeps only in-frame clonotypes and omits some of them. The table lists about 130,000 clones, roughly 80% of them singletons. Sequenced input: PBMCs. The origin of the receptors is a woman aged 40-49 years in good health and CMV-seronegative.

The chain uses TRBV19 and TRBJ2-7; the match to TRBD2 covers 9 bases. V gave up 5 bases and J gave up 0 bases; unmatched junction bases: 11. The CDR3 is made up of 17 amino acids. Germline CDR1 reads LNHDA; CDR2 reads SQIVND (reference sequence). The CDR3 reads CASSPSRGGVLSYEQYF. In nucleotides, the CDR3 is TGTGCCAGTAGTCCTAGCCGCGGGGGGGTACTCTCCTACGAGCAGTACTTC.

Written as DNA, the CDR3 is TGTGCCAGCAGCTTGAGAGATTTCTCCTACAATGAGCAGTTCTTC. Its translation is CASSLRDFSYNEQFF. This chain connects TRBV5-5 to TRBJ2-1; D unresolved. The CDR3 contains 15 residues. Between the trimmed V and J ends, which lost 1 base and 0 bases, there was a span of 8 bases. Germline V gene lookup returns CDR1 SGHKS and CDR2 YYEKEE (reference sequence).

The chain has TRBV5-4 and TRBJ1-4; D is unresolved. CDR3 length: 16 residues. V shed 0 bases and J shed 5 bases, with 14 bases lying between them. Germline values: CDR1 SGHNT, CDR2 YYREEE (reference sequence). This chain's CDR3 is CASSLGGSLGNEKLFF. Here the CDR3 DNA reads TGTGCCAGCAGCTTGGGCGGATCCTTAGGAAATGAAAAACTGTTTTTT.

The sample holds one count of this clone. The chain joins TRBV4-3 to TRBJ1-1; D is undetermined. Germline V gene sequence: CDR1 LGHNA, CDR2 YSLEER. The CDR3 sequence is 15 residues long. With 0 bases removed from V and 3 bases from J, the gap between germline ends came to 11 bases. DNA for the CDR3: TGCGCCAGCAGCCAAGATGGTGGCGGGGACACTGAAGCTTTCTTT. Amino acids: CASSQDGGGDTEAFF.

This chain joins TRBV5-1 and TRBJ1-2; possible D gene TRBD1, 6 bases. This CDR3 region has 15 residues. Per the germline V gene, CDR1 is SGHRS and CDR2 is YFSETQ. V was clipped by 4 bases and J by 7 bases, with 20 bases between them. The CDR3 reads CASSPSRDGGGGYTF. The DNA of the CDR3 is TGCGCCAGCAGCCCTTCAAGGGATGGGGGCGGTGGCTACACCTTC.

The chain carries TRBV10-3 and TRBJ1-2, with 7 bases fitting TRBD1. The CDR3 runs to 18 residues. V was clipped by 2 bases and J by 6 bases; unmatched bases: 18. Germline V lookup: CDR1 ENHRY, CDR2 SYGVKD. CDR3: CAISEPYRDSARGDGYTF. The DNA of the CDR3 is TGTGCCATCAGTGAGCCCTATAGGGACAGTGCCCGGGGAGATGGCTACACCTTC.

The rearrangement uses TRBV29-1 and TRBJ1-1, with D perhaps matching TRBD1 (5 bases). This CDR3 has 12 amino acids. Germline CDR1 SQVTM, CDR2 ANQGSEA. Trimming shortened V by 6 bases and J by 6 bases, and 14 bases separated the two germline ends. The CDR3 bases are TGCAGCGTCGCCGGCTGGGGGGCTGAAGCTTTCTTT. This codes for CSVAGWGAEAFF.

This chain links TRBV6-1 with TRBJ2-5; a possible D gene is TRBD1 (7 bases). Germline V CDR1 and CDR2: MNHNS, SASEGT. The CDR3 is made up of 14 amino acids. V was shortened by 6 bases and J by 7 bases, with 18 bases between the two germline ends. CDR3 sequence (DNA): TGTGCCAGCAGCCCTAGGGGGCAGGGAGGGACCCAGTACTTC. Its protein product is CASSPRGQGGTQYF.

Notes on this clone: A junction end diverges from the germline sequence, so it may reflect a read error. The chain carries TRBV5-1 and TRBJ1-2, with TRBD1 matching over 11 bases. The CDR3 loop spans 16 amino acids. Germline V CDR1 and CDR2: SGHRS, YFSETQ. CDR3 region: CASSSEGTGGGGGHTF. The CDR3 DNA is TGCGCCAGCAGCTCTGAGGGGACAGGGGGAGGCGGTGGCCACACCTTC.

The chain joins TRBV13 to TRBJ2-7, with 14 bases that match TRBD2. CDR3 length: 18 amino acids. Germline V CDR1 and CDR2: PRHDT, FYEKMQ (reference sequence). With V trimmed by 2 bases and J by 0 bases, 6 bases remained unmatched. The CDR3: CASSLWGTSGSPSYEQYF. Written as DNA, the CDR3 is TGTGCCAGCAGCTTATGGGGGACTAGCGGGAGCCCCTCCTACGAGCAGTACTTC. Variable domain in full (rest from reference TRBV13 and TRBJ2-7): AAGVIQSPRHLIKEKRETATLKCYPIPRHDTVYWYQQGPGQDPQFLISFYEKMQSDKGSIPDRFSAQQFSDYHSELNMSSLELGDSALYFCASSLWGTSGSPSYEQYFGPGTRLTVT.

The rearrangement uses TRBV28 and TRBJ1-5; 8 nucleotides agree with TRBD1. Germline values: CDR1 MDHEN, CDR2 SYDVKM. V was pared by 6 bases and J by 7 bases, with 14 bases of the junction left unmatched. The CDR3 spans 16 residues. CDR3 in amino acids: CASRATGARRGQPQHF. The CDR3 DNA reads TGTGCCAGCAGGGCGACAGGGGCACGTCGTGGGCAGCCCCAGCATTTT.

The rearrangement joins TRBV30 to TRBJ2-7, with a weak D call TRBD2 (5 bases). The germline V gene encodes CDR1 GTSNPN and CDR2 SVGIG (reference sequence). The CDR3 length is 15 residues. Trimming removed 4 bases at V and 0 bases at J, with 16 bases between. Here the CDR3 DNA reads TGTGCCTGGACAGTCAGGAGGCCTTTCTCCTACGAGCAGTACTTC. It translates to CAWTVRRPFSYEQYF.

The chain links TRBV10-3 to TRBJ2-3; TRBD2 agrees at 12 bases. The V segment lost 7 bases and the J segment 2 bases; nucleotides outside the gene matches: 4. The germline gives CDR1 ENHRY, CDR2 SYGVKD. The CDR3 length is 15 residues. The CDR3 spells CAIMRTSGNTDTQYF. DNA for the CDR3: TGTGCCATCATGAGGACTAGCGGGAACACAGATACGCAGTATTTT.

This chain links TRBV5-5 with TRBJ1-2, with D tentatively TRBD1 (6 bases). Per the germline V gene, CDR1 is SGHKS and CDR2 is YYEKEE (reference sequence). The CDR3 runs 15 residues. Deletions cut 4 bases from V and 6 bases from J, with 19 bases between. The CDR3 reads CASSPAPRGRDGYTF. Written as DNA, the CDR3 is TGTGCCAGCAGCCCGGCCCCCAGGGGACGTGATGGCTACACCTTC.

This clone appeared a few times. The V call is TRBV10-3, the J call TRBJ2-5, with D maybe TRBD2 (6 bases). Germline-derived CDR1 and CDR2 are ENHRY and SYGVKD. The CDR3 is 15 residues long. Deletions cut 8 bases from V and 2 bases from J, with 18 bases between. CDR3 in DNA: TGTGCCATCGGGGGTAGACTAGTTGCACAAGAGACCCAGTACTTC. Protein: CAIGGRLVAQETQYF.

V gene TRBV4-3 combines with J gene TRBJ1-6, with TRBD1 as a possible D gene (5 bases). This CDR3 has 15 amino acids. CDR1 is LGHNA, CDR2 YSLEER, per germline. Between the trimmed V and J ends, which lost 0 bases and 10 bases, there was a span of 13 bases. CDR3 in DNA: TGCGCCAGCAGCCAAGATAGTGGGGCCTCATCACCCCTCCACTTT. It translates to CASSQDSGASSPLHF.

The chain couples TRBV4-3 to TRBJ1-1; D remains unclear. Trimming cost V 3 bases and J 1 base, with 6 bases left between them. Germline V gene data show CDR1 as LGHNA and CDR2 as YSLEER. This CDR3 has 13 amino acids. The chain's CDR3 is CASSQNRNTEAFF. In nucleotides, the CDR3 is TGCGCCAGCAGCCAGAACAGGAACACTGAAGCTTTCTTT.

This clone was counted once. CDR3 region: CASSIKTSGGLADTQYF. CDR3 DNA sequence: TGTGCCAGCAGCATAAAAACTAGCGGGGGGCTGGCAGATACGCAGTATTTT. The V gene is TRBV5-6, the J gene TRBJ2-3, with TRBD2 matching over 12 bases. With 4 bases clipped from V and 4 bases from J, the junction kept 10 bases outside the gene matches. The CDR3 loop spans 17 amino acids. Germline-derived CDR1 and CDR2 are SGHDT and YYEEEE.

Remarks on this clone: The same CDR3 can be traced to other DNA sequences in this sample. The rearrangement uses TRBV10-3 and TRBJ1-3; D is possibly TRBD1 (6 bases). The CDR3 runs 13 residues. Germline CDR1 is ENHRY and CDR2 is SYGVKD. V lost 6 bases to trimming and J lost 0 bases, with 6 bases between them. The CDR3 reads CAIRDSSGNTIYF. CDR3 in DNA: TGTGCCATCAGGGACAGCTCTGGAAACACCATATATTTT.

J is TRBJ1-4 and V is TRBV28; possible D gene TRBD1, 6 bases. V lost 3 bases, J lost 8 bases, and 16 bases lay in between. CDR3 size: 15 residues. CDR1 is MDHEN and CDR2 is SYDVKM in the germline V gene. The CDR3 loop is CASSFWTALGEKLFF. DNA for the CDR3: TGTGCCAGCAGTTTTTGGACAGCTCTCGGGGAAAAACTGTTTTTT.

This clone was counted only a few times. The V call is TRBV4-1, the J call TRBJ1-4; D is unclear. The CDR3 is made up of 13 amino acids. CDR1 and CDR2 (germline): MGHRA, YSYEKL. V was clipped by 1 base and J by 7 bases, with 7 bases between them. The CDR3 DNA reads as TGCGCCAGCAGCCAAGTTAGGAGTGAAAAACTGTTTTTT. Its translation: CASSQVRSEKLFF.

The chain has TRBV6-5 and TRBJ1-5; a possible D gene is TRBD1 (6 bases). The CDR3 covers 15 residues. Germline CDR1 reads MNHEY; CDR2 reads SVGAGI. V shed 2 bases and J shed 6 bases, with 14 bases lying between them. The DNA of the CDR3 is TGTGCCAGCAGTTACGGGCGGGGGCCGGGTCAGCCCCAGCATTTT. Translated: CASSYGRGPGQPQHF.

The gene calls are TRBV5-1 and TRBJ2-7; 12 bases agree with TRBD2. The germline gives CDR1 SGHRS, CDR2 YFSETQ. J gave up 3 bases and V 4 bases, and 5 bases lay outside the gene matches. CDR3 size: 15 residues. The DNA for the CDR3 is TGCGCCAGCAGCATTGAGGGACTAGCGGGCTACGAGCAGTACTTC. It yields the protein CASSIEGLAGYEQYF.